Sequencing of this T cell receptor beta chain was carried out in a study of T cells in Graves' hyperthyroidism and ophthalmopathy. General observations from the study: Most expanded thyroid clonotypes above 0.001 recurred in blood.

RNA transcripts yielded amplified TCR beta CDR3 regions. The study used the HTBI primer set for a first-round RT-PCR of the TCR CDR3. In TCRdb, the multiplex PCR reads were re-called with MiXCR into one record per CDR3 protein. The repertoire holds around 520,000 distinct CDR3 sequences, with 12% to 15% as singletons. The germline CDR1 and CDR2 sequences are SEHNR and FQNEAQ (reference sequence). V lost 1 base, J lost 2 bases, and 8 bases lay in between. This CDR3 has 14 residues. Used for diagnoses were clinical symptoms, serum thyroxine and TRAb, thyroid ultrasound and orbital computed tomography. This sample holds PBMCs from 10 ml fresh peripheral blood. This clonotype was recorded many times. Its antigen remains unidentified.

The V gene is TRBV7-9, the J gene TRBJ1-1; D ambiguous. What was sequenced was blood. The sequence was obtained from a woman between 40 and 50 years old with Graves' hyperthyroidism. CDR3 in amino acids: CASSLGDYNTEAFF. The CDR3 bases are TGTGCCAGCAGCTTAGGAGACTATAACACTGAAGCTTTCTTT. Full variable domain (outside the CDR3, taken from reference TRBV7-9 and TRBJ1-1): DTGVSQNPRHKITKRGQNVTFRCDPISEHNRLYWYRQTLGQGPEFLTYFQNEAQLEKSRLLSDRFSAERPKGSFSTLEIQRTEQGDSAMYLCASSLGDYNTEAFFGQGTRLTVV.